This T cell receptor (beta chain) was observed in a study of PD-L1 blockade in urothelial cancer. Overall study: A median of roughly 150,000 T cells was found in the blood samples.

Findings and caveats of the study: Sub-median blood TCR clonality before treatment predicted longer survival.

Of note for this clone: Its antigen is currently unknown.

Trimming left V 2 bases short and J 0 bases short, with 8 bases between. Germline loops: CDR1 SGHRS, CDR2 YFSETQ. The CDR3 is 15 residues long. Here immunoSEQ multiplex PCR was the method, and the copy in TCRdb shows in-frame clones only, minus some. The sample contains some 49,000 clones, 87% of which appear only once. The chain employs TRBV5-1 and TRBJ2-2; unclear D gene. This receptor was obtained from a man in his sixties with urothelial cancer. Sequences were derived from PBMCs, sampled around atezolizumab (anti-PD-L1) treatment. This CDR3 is CASSFGSSNTGELFF. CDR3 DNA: TGCGCCAGCAGCTTCGGGTCCTCGAACACCGGGGAGCTGTTTTTT.